This TCR beta chain was recovered during a study of regulatory T cells in long-lasting Graves disease. General study results and limits: A reduction in accuracy may have resulted from the small sample size. TCR diversity was lower in persistent than newly diagnosed Graves' disease.

Time point specified: persistent/refractory GD, antithyroid drugs over 5 years with positive TRAb. RNA extracted from PBMCs served as the sequencing template. V was pared by 5 bases and J by 0 bases, with 8 bases between. The CDR3 contains 14 residues. Germline loops: CDR1 SNHLY, CDR2 FYNNEI. Building of the TCR beta libraries involved iRepertoire HTBI primers and Arm-PCR of CDR3 regions. TCRdb itself ran the multiplex PCR reads through MiXCR, one entry per CDR3 protein. In the table there are a few hundred thousand distinct CDR3 sequences, roughly 24% of which are singletons. This clonotype was found many times. Its antigen is unidentified.

V gene TRBV2 combines with J gene TRBJ1-3; D unclear. This clonotype originated in a woman in her thirties or forties with Graves disease. The sequenced sample was peripheral blood mononuclear cells (PBMCs), obtained when the disease was refractory, from a patient treated with antithyroid drugs. The CDR3 DNA follows: TGTGCCAGCAGTCAGACAAGCTCTGGAAACACCATATATTTT. It translates to CASSQTSSGNTIYF.